The 11 T cell receptor beta chains below all came from one sample that was sequenced in a study of shared clonotypes between healthy human individuals. This table comes from immunoSEQ multiplex PCR, and its TCRdb copy is limited to in-frame clones, with some not included. In the table there are about 490,000 clones, 60% to 85% of which are singletons. Sequencing was performed on PBMCs. These receptors were obtained from a middle-aged woman in good health. Some clones in this sample may be carry-over from other donors' samples.

In the case of this clone: No conserved phenylalanine or tryptophan ends this CDR3, so it is likely a read error. The DNA is left out, because the CDR3 cannot be placed on it with certainty; the CDR3 is given as TCRdb lists it. The rearrangement links TRBV27 to TRBJ1-1. Per germline, CDR1 MNHEY and CDR2 SMNVEV (reference sequence). The CDR3 has 10 residues if both end residues are counted. CDR3 amino acids: CASRGGAKLI.

This clone was observed many times. The J gene is TRBJ1-1, the V gene TRBV28; D is unclear. The CDR3 runs 15 residues. Per germline, CDR1 MDHEN and CDR2 SYDVKM. Trimming took 7 bases from V and 1 from J, leaving 16 bases between them. The CDR3 DNA sequence: TGTGCCAGCAAACCCGGCGCGGCAGGGAACACTGAAGCTTTCTTT. As protein: CASKPGAAGNTEAFF.

V is TRBV6-1 and J is TRBJ1-1; D is uncertain. Trimming took 0 bases from V and 3 from J, leaving 8 bases between them. Germline-derived CDR1 and CDR2 are MNHNS and SASEGT. The CDR3 consists of 14 residues. The CDR3 is CASSEAGRDTEAFF. CDR3 nucleotide sequence: TGTGCCAGCAGTGAAGCGGGAAGGGACACTGAAGCTTTCTTT.

The V gene is TRBV6-5, the J gene TRBJ1-5; no definite D call. The CDR3 has 14 amino acids. V was cut by 10 bases and J by 2 bases, with 15 bases left in between. The germline gives CDR1 MNHEY, CDR2 SVGAGI. In DNA form, the CDR3 reads TGTGCCACGGCGAGGTCGTCAGGCAATCAGCCCCAGCATTTT. Its protein product is CATARSSGNQPQHF.

This clone was found a few times. The V and J genes are TRBV13 and TRBJ2-6, with D hard to call. The germline V gene encodes CDR1 PRHDT and CDR2 FYEKMQ (reference sequence). V lost 4 bases to trimming and J lost 0 bases, with 7 bases between them. CDR3 length equals 15 residues. In DNA form, the CDR3 reads TGTGCCAGCAGCTGGGCCGACTCTGGGGCCAACGTCCTGACTTTC. Amino acid sequence: CASSWADSGANVLTF.

On this clone itself: A far larger clone is one base from this, pointing to a likely read error. The chain employs TRBV30 and TRBJ1-2, with D perhaps TRBD1 (5 bases). Trimming took 0 bases from V and 4 from J, leaving 9 bases between them. This CDR3 has 13 amino acids. CDR1 and CDR2 from the germline V gene are GTSNPN and SVGIG (reference sequence). CDR3 in DNA: TGTGCCTGGAGTGTGGGACGGATCTATGGCTACACCTTC. Its protein is CAWSVGRIYGYTF.

This chain connects TRBV9 to TRBJ1-2; D possibly corresponds to TRBD1 (6 bases). CDR3 size: 13 residues. CDR1 is SGDLS, CDR2 YYNGEE, per germline. With 4 bases removed from V and 8 bases from J, the gap between germline ends came to 15 bases. The CDR3: CASSPLDSYGYTF. CDR3 DNA: TGTGCCAGCAGCCCTCTGGACAGCTACGGCTACACCTTC.

The chain employs TRBV5-1 and TRBJ2-3; D is perhaps TRBD1 (5 bases). The CDR3 covers 18 residues. V shed 4 bases and J shed 0 bases, with 21 bases lying between them. The V gene's germline CDR1 is SGHRS and CDR2 YFSETQ. The CDR3 coding sequence is TGCGCCAGCAGCCCCAGGGTAATGCAAATGTCTAGCACAGATACGCAGTATTTT. Translated: CASSPRVMQMSSTDTQYF. Looking up the rest from reference TRBV5-1 and TRBJ2-3 gives the full variable domain: KAGVTQTPRYLIKTRGQQVTLSCSPISGHRSVSWYQQTPGQGLQFLFEYFSETQRNKGNFPGRFSGRQFSNSRSEMNVSTLELGDSALYLCASSPRVMQMSSTDTQYFGPGTRLTVL.

This chain links TRBV5-1 with TRBJ1-4, with 12 bases aligning to TRBD1. CDR3 length: 16 residues. V dropped 4 bases and J dropped 7; count of bases not matched to a gene: 8. Germline lookup yields CDR1 SGHRS and CDR2 YFSETQ. CDR3 region: CASSIAWDRGREKLFF. The CDR3, as DNA: TGCGCCAGCAGCATTGCCTGGGACAGGGGGCGTGAAAAACTGTTTTTT.

This rearrangement joins TRBV5-4 to TRBJ2-5; 9 nucleotides agree with TRBD1. The germline CDR1 and CDR2 sequences are SGHNT and YYREEE (reference sequence). The CDR3 runs to 15 residues. The trim removed 4 bases at V and 5 bases at J, leaving 9 bases unmatched. CDR3 bases: TGTGCCAGCAGCCGCCCCACAGGGGGCCACGAGACCCAGTACTTC. Translation gives CASSRPTGGHETQYF.

This chain connects TRBV11-2 to TRBJ2-7, with 7 bases lining up with TRBD2. This CDR3 spans 16 amino acids. Germline CDR1 is SGHAT and CDR2 is FQNNGV. V was clipped by 8 bases and J by 2 bases; unmatched bases: 15. CDR3 bases: TGTGCCAGCCACCCCCGGGAGGCGGGAAGGACCTACGAGCAGTACTTC. Its translation is CASHPREAGRTYEQYF.